This T cell receptor (beta chain) comes out of a study of neurological immune-mediated disorders (dated by TCRdb to about 2019). For context, the study as a whole: Peripheral blood TCR-beta repertoires from patients with HTLV-I-associated myelopathy (HAM/TSP), patients with multiple sclerosis, and healthy controls were compared in the study using UMI-based sequencing. The cohort comprised roughly 69 subjects: roughly 14 HAM/TSP patients, 34 multiple sclerosis patients and around 20 healthy controls. Alongside PBMC samples, the set of approximately 100 TCR-beta libraries contained longitudinal samples, technical triplicates, and paired CD4+ and CD8+ T-cell subsets that had been sorted. The research as a whole found: Across subjects, expanded clones never shared an identical CDR3 amino acid sequence, which suggests that the TCR-beta repertoires in every group were private. The highest TCR clonal expansion was observed in HAM/TSP patients, whereas the lowest was observed in MS patients, even when compared with healthy controls.

This clonotype was recorded many times. What this receptor recognizes is not known. No base qualities exist here, and no much larger clone lies one base off it. The healthy controls were volunteers from a blood bank in Maryland, USA. For the unsorted PBMC libraries, 2 million PBMCs were stored in RNAlater at -80 degrees C until RNA extraction and were used to generate the libraries. PBMCs were separated from peripheral blood using Ficoll-Hypaque density gradient centrifugation and then cryopreserved in liquid nitrogen. cDNA was synthesized by template-switch 5'RACE using a primer with a 10-nucleotide random unique molecular identifier that tagged each TCR transcript. Every sequencing run yielded over 200 million TCR-beta sequences covering 15-18 subjects. The RNeasy kit was used to extract total RNA. Using the KAPA Real-time Library Amplification kit, TCR-beta VDJ regions were amplified with primers for the TCR constant region and the 5'RACE anchor. Sample indexes and Illumina adaptors were added in a first PCR, and a second PCR then increased library yield. After Ampure bead purification, the TCR product of roughly 650 bp was size-selected on a 2% E-gel SizeSelection system. Before pooling, libraries had their quality checked on a Bioanalyzer, their concentration measured with Qubit, and their quantity determined with the Kapa Library Quantification kit. An Illumina HiSeq 2500 was used to sequence the libraries paired-end at 2 x 150 bp. To increase sequence diversity, about 25-30% phiX was spiked into each library pool. The original methods were these. Quality-filtered reads were processed with the UMI-based MiGEC pipeline, which removed over 85% of raw TCR sequences during error correction. IMGT germline references were used for alignment of VDJ genes, and clonotypes were defined by a unique CDR3 amino acid sequence together with V-J genes. Clonal expansion, Shannon diversity, and CDR3 relatedness (CalcPairwiseDistances, ClusterSamples) were evaluated with VDJtools, and phylogenetic trees were built with CLCbio workbench. Using coefficient-of-variation modelling across technical triplicates, the study counted a clone as expanded if it had at least 8 unique UMIs. TCRdb trimmed public reads at Q25 via fastp, called clones via MiXCR and kept in-frame beta chains. Rows merge per CDR3 protein into single entries with the most common DNA and genes. These V and J calls are TCRdb output, not the study's own analysis. Here the sample has approximately 48,000 distinct CDR3 sequences; 16% occur a single time. The ten largest clones add up to approximately 4% of the sample.

From the germline V gene, CDR1 is SGHTA and CDR2 is FQGNSA. Spanning cysteine to phenylalanine, the CDR3 consists of 15 amino acids. The sequence is cut down to CDR3 DNA, 45 bases in frame from base 1. V is shortened by 5 bases, J by 2 bases, and the region joining them spans 16 bases. This receptor was obtained from a man aged 55 to 70 in good health. The sequence is built from TRBV7-2 and TRBJ2-7, with TRBD1 as a weak D call on 6 bases. Sequencing used PBMCs. The CDR3 in this case is CASSEGHGPTYEQYF. The nucleotides read TGTGCCAGCAGCGAGGGACACGGCCCTACCTACGAGCAGTACTTC.